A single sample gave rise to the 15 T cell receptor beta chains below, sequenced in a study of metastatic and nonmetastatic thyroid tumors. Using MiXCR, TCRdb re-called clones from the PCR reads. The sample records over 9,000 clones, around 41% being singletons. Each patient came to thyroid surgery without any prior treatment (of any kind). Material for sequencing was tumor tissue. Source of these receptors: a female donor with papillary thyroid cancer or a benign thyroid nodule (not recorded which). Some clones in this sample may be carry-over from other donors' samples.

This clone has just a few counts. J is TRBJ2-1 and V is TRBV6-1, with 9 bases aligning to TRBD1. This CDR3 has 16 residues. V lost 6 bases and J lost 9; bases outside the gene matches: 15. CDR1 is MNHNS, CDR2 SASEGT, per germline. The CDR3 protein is CASRMTGGPLATEQFF. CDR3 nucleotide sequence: TGTGCCAGCAGGATGACAGGGGGACCTTTAGCTACTGAGCAGTTCTTC.

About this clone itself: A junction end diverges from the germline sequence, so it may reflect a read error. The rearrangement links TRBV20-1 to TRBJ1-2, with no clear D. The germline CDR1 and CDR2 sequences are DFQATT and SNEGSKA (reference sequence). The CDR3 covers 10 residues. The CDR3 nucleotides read TGCAGTGCAATCCGGGATGGCTACACTTTC. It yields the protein CSAIRDGYTF.

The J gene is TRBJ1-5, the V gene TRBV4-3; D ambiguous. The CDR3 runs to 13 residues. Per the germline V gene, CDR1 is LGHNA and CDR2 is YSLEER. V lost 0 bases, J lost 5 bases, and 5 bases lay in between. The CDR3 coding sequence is TGCGCCAGCAGCCAAGAAAAGTATCAGCCCCAGCATTTT. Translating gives CASSQEKYQPQHF.

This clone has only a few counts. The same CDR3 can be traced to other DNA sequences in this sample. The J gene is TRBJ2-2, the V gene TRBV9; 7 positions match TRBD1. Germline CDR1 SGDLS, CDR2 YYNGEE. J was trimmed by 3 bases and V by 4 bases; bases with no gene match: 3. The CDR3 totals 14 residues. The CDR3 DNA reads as TGTGCCAGCAGCTTAGGACAGGACACCGGGGAGCTGTTTTTT. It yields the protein CASSLGQDTGELFF.

DNA of the CDR3: TGTGCCAGCAGCCAAGCTCGAGCCGGGATTCGGGGTTCACCCCTCCACTTT. Its translation: CASSQARAGIRGSPLHF. The rearrangement joins TRBV14 to TRBJ1-6; D not certain. CDR3 length: 17 residues. Trimming cost V 1 base and J 9 bases, with 19 bases left between them. CDR1 and CDR2 from the germline V gene are SGHDN and FVKESK.

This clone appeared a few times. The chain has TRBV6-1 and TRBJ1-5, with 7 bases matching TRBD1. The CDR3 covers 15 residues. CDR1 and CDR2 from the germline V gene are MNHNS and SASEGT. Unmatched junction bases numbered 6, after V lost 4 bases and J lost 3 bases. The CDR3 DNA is TGTGCCAGCAGTGTCCACAGGGGACCCAATCAGCCCCAGCATTTT. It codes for CASSVHRGPNQPQHF.

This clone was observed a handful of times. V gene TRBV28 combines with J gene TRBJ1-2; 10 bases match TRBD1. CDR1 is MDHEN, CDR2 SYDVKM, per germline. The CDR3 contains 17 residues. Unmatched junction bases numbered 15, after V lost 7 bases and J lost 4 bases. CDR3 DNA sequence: TGTGCCAGCAATTCCCAGGGACAGGGGCCCATCAGCTATGGCTACACCTTC. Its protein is CASNSQGQGPISYGYTF.

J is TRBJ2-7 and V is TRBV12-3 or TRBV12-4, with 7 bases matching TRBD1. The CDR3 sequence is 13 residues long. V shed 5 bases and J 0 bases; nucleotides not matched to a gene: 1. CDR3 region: CASSPGGSYEQYF. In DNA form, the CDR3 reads TGTGCCAGCAGTCCAGGGGGCTCCTACGAGCAGTACTTC.

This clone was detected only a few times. Written as DNA, the CDR3 is TGCGCCAGCAGTGAGAATAGGAAGCTATCTGAAGCTTTCTTT. This translates into CASSENRKLSEAFF. The J gene is TRBJ1-1, the V gene TRBV10-1; no clear D. With 2 bases removed from V and 6 bases from J, the gap between germline ends came to 13 bases. Per the germline V gene, CDR1 is WNHNN and CDR2 is SYGVQD (reference sequence). There are 14 residues in the CDR3.

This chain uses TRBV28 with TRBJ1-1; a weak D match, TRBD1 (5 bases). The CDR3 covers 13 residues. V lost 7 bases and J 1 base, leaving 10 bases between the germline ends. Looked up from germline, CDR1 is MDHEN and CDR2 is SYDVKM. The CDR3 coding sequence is TGTGCCAGCACCTTCGGGACGAACACTGAAGCTTTCTTT. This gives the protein CASTFGTNTEAFF.

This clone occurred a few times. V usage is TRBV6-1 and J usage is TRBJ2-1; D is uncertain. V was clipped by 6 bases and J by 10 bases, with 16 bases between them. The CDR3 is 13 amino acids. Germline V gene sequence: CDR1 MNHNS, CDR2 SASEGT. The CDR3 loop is CASRGRATSEQFF. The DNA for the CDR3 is TGTGCCAGCAGAGGGCGAGCCACAAGCGAGCAGTTCTTC.

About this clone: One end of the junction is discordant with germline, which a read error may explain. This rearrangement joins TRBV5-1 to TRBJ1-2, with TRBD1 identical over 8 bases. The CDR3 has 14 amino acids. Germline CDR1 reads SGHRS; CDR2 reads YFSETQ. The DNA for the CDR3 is TGCGCCAACAGCCTTGATCCGACAGGGGATGGCTGCACCTTC. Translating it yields CANSLDPTGDGCTF.

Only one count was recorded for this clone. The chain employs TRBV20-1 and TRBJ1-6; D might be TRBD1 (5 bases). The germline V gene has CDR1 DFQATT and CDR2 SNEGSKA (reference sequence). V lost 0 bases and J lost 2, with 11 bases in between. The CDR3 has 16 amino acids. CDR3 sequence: CSARDTQGAYNSPLHF. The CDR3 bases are TGCAGTGCTAGAGATACCCAGGGCGCCTATAATTCACCCCTCCACTTT.

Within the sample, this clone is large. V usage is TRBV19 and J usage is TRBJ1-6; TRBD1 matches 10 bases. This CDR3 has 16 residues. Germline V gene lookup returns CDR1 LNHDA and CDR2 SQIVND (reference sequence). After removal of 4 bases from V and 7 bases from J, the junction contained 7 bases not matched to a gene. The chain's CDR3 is CASSKGRQGANSPLHF. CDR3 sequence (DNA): TGTGCCAGTAGTAAGGGGAGACAGGGGGCGAATTCACCCCTCCACTTT.

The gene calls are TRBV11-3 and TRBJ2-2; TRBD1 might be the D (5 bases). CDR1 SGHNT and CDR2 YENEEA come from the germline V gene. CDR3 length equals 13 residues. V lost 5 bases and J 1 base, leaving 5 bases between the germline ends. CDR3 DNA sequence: TGTGCCAGCAGCAGGGGGAACACCGGGGAGCTGTTTTTT. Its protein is CASSRGNTGELFF.